What follows is one TCR beta chain and its context. What it recognizes is unknown. The CDR3 length is 13 residues. The V and J ends lost 6 bases and 5 bases respectively, with 13 bases between them. Germline V gives CDR1 MNHEY, CDR2 SMNVEV (reference sequence). Some clones are missing from TCRdb's copy, which holds only in-frame ones; the method was immunoSEQ multiplex PCR. The sample contains 100,000 to 150,000 clones, 80% to 95% of which appear only once. This sample was included in a study of OX40 agonist ivuxolimab in advanced cancers. On the study more broadly: Prior anti-PD-1, anti-PD-L1 or anti-CTLA-4 therapy was allowed; approximately 40% had some.

The study's findings and limits: Expanded peripheral T-cell antigen specificity went undetermined.

The receptor comes from an adult with an advanced solid tumor such as melanoma, head and neck, liver or kidney cancer. The sequenced sample was CD4+ or CD8+ T cells sorted from blood, obtained in a trial of the OX40 agonist ivuxolimab. The rearrangement links TRBV27 to TRBJ2-5; possible D gene TRBD2, 6 bases. The CDR3 sequence is CASSREWRETQYF. Written as DNA, the CDR3 is TGTGCCAGCAGCCGGGAGTGGAGGGAGACCCAGTACTTC.